One and the same sample provided the 27 T cell receptor beta chains below, sequenced in a study of blood T cell repertoires in COVID-19. The data were produced by immunoSEQ multiplex PCR, yet TCRdb's version contains in-frame clones alone and is incomplete. The sample yields more than 120,000 clones, over 80% seen once. The source material was peripheral blood. Receptor source: a man aged 45-65 years who had recovered from COVID-19.

V is TRBV19 and J is TRBJ2-5; 10 bases are shared with TRBD1. Trimming took 7 bases from V and 1 from J; bases not matched to a gene: 3. The CDR3 totals 14 residues. The germline gives CDR1 LNHDA, CDR2 SQIVND (reference sequence). This CDR3 is CASNGDRGQETQYF. CDR3 DNA: TGTGCCAGTAATGGGGACAGGGGCCAAGAGACCCAGTACTTC.

The chain has TRBV7-9 and TRBJ1-5; 10 nucleotides match TRBD1. CDR3 length equals 18 residues. Germline V gives CDR1 SEHNR, CDR2 FQNEAQ (reference sequence). The V and J ends lost 1 base and 4 bases, in that order; junction bases with no gene match: 10. The CDR3 protein is CASSLDSRGQGLNQPQHF. CDR3 nucleotide sequence: TGTGCCAGCAGCTTAGATTCCCGGGGACAGGGGCTTAATCAGCCCCAGCATTTT. Full variable domain (outside the CDR3, taken from reference TRBV7-9 and TRBJ1-5): DTGVSQNPRHKITKRGQNVTFRCDPISEHNRLYWYRQTLGQGPEFLTYFQNEAQLEKSRLLSDRFSAERPKGSFSTLEIQRTEQGDSAMYLCASSLDSRGQGLNQPQHFGDGTRLSIL.

The chain combines TRBV6-5 with TRBJ2-2, with D perhaps matching TRBD1 (5 bases). The germline CDR1 and CDR2 sequences are MNHEY and SVGAGI. The CDR3 length is 14 residues. Trimming stripped 7 bases from V and 3 bases from J, with 12 bases between. The CDR3 DNA reads as TGTGCCAGCATCTCGCGCAGGGACACCGGGGAGCTGTTTTTT. Translated, it gives CASISRRDTGELFF.

This clone came up many times. V gene TRBV6-5 combines with J gene TRBJ2-7, with D uncertain. This CDR3 is built from 12 residues. Per the germline V gene, CDR1 is MNHEY and CDR2 is SVGAGI. V lost 6 bases and J 4 bases, leaving 10 bases between the germline ends. CDR3 DNA: TGTGCCAGCAGCGAGTCCTCTTACGAGCAGTACTTC. It codes for CASSESSYEQYF.

The V gene is TRBV5-4, the J gene TRBJ1-6; D not certain. Germline V lookup: CDR1 SGHNT, CDR2 YYREEE (reference sequence). CDR3 length equals 16 residues. V dropped 4 bases and J dropped 7 bases, with 18 bases sitting between them. The CDR3 sequence: CASSPGSAGENSPLHF. CDR3 coding DNA: TGTGCCAGCAGCCCTGGTAGTGCAGGCGAAAATTCACCCCTCCACTTT.

The V call is TRBV12-3 or TRBV12-4, the J call TRBJ1-2; 8 bases are a match to TRBD1. The ends lost 6 bases at V and 7 bases at J; junction bases unmatched: 7. This CDR3 region has 13 residues. The CDR3 nucleotides are TGTGCCAGCAGACGACAGGGGTTTAGTGGCTACACCTTC. Translating it yields CASRRQGFSGYTF.

The rearrangement joins TRBV18 to TRBJ2-2; TRBD1 might be the D (5 bases). The germline V gene encodes CDR1 KGHSH and CDR2 LQKENI. The CDR3 totals 18 residues. V dropped 5 bases and J dropped 1 base, with 20 bases sitting between them. The CDR3 DNA follows: TGTGCCAGCTCATCTAGATCAGATTTCGGACAGAACACCGGGGAGCTGTTTTTT. As protein: CASSSRSDFGQNTGELFF.

This chain's CDR3 is CASSSDRSYGYTF. For the CDR3, the DNA is TGTGCCAGCAGTTCCGACAGGTCTTATGGCTACACCTTC. The chain links TRBV11-3 to TRBJ1-2, with D maybe TRBD1 (6 bases). Trimming cost V 6 bases and J 5 bases, with 13 bases left between them. From germline, CDR1 is SGHNT and CDR2 YENEEA. This CDR3 has 13 amino acids.

The chain employs TRBV5-4 and TRBJ2-2; D not resolved. Between the trimmed V and J ends, which lost 0 bases and 0 bases, there was a span of 6 bases. The germline CDR1 and CDR2 sequences are SGHNT and YYREEE (reference sequence). CDR3 length: 15 residues. CDR3 in DNA: TGTGCCAGCAGCTTGGGAACAACGAACACCGGGGAGCTGTTTTTT. This gives the protein CASSLGTTNTGELFF.

The chain has TRBV28 and TRBJ2-5, with unresolved D. The ends were cut back, 4 bases at V and 5 bases at J, with 11 bases in the middle. The CDR3 length is 13 residues. CDR1 MDHEN and CDR2 SYDVKM come from the germline V gene. The DNA of the CDR3 is TGTGCCAGCAGTTCCTCGGCCAGGGAGACCCAGTACTTC. Its protein is CASSSSARETQYF.

The CDR3 loop is CASSPRIPPAGGTNEQFF. The CDR3 DNA reads TGTGCCAGCAGCCCTAGGATCCCCCCAGCGGGGGGTACCAATGAGCAGTTCTTC. The gene calls are TRBV7-2 and TRBJ2-1, with 9 bases fitting TRBD2. CDR1 SGHTA and CDR2 FQGNSA come from the germline V gene. The CDR3 consists of 18 residues. J gave up 6 bases and V 5 bases, and 17 bases lay outside the gene matches.

The rearrangement links TRBV5-5 to TRBJ2-5; TRBD2 agrees at 7 bases. The CDR3 loop spans 14 amino acids. The ends lost 0 bases at V and 5 bases at J; junction bases unmatched: 4. Germline CDR1 reads SGHKS; CDR2 reads YYEKEE (reference sequence). CDR3 in amino acids: CASSLERGSETQYF. The CDR3 bases are TGTGCCAGCAGCTTGGAGCGGGGTAGCGAGACCCAGTACTTC.

J is TRBJ2-7 and V is TRBV7-9; 8 bases are shared with TRBD2. Germline CDR1 reads SEHNR; CDR2 reads FQNEAQ (reference sequence). The length of the CDR3 is 15 residues. Unmatched junction bases numbered 2, after V lost 1 base and J lost 0 bases. CDR3 residues: CASSLVAGSSYEQYF. CDR3 bases: TGTGCCAGCAGCTTAGTAGCGGGGAGCTCCTACGAGCAGTACTTC.

CDR3: CASSSSGGRDTQYF. The CDR3 DNA follows: TGTGCCAGCAGCTCTAGCGGGGGCCGGGATACGCAGTATTTT. The chain joins TRBV7-2 to TRBJ2-3; 10 positions agree with TRBD2. Germline trimming cut 4 bases from V and 6 bases from J; bases unmatched to any gene: 4. CDR1 and CDR2 from the germline V gene are SGHTA and FQGNSA. CDR3 length equals 14 residues.

A single count supports this clone. In nucleotides, the CDR3 is TGTGCCAGCTCACCACCGGGGGGGAGATCTGAAAAACTGTTTTTT. This codes for CASSPPGGRSEKLFF. J is TRBJ1-4 and V is TRBV18, with D possibly matching TRBD1 (5 bases). V was cut by 0 bases and J by 7 bases, with 12 bases left in between. CDR3 length: 15 amino acids. Germline lookup yields CDR1 KGHSH and CDR2 LQKENI.

In its sample, this clone was seen once. DNA for the CDR3: TGTGCCAGCACCTCGGTGGGAGCGGGGTCCGACAATGAGCAGTTCTTC. This sequence encodes CASTSVGAGSDNEQFF. The rearrangement uses TRBV6-6 and TRBJ2-1; TRBD2 matches 7 bases. CDR1 is MNHNY and CDR2 is SVGAGI in the germline V gene (reference sequence). V lost 7 bases and J lost 5; bases outside the gene matches: 14. CDR3 size: 16 residues.

The chain joins TRBV19 to TRBJ2-2; possibly TRBD2 for D (6 bases). The CDR3 is 13 amino acids. CDR1 and CDR2 from the germline V gene are LNHDA and SQIVND (reference sequence). Trimming removed 1 base at V and 6 bases at J, with 6 bases between. CDR3 loop: CASSIAGAGELFF. The CDR3, as DNA: TGTGCCAGTAGTATAGCGGGAGCCGGGGAGCTGTTTTTT.

The J gene is TRBJ2-3, the V gene TRBV5-1; 9 nucleotides align to TRBD1. The germline CDR1 and CDR2 sequences are SGHRS and YFSETQ. V trimming: 5 bases; J trimming: 5 bases; junction bases outside the gene matches: 9. This CDR3 is 15 amino acids long. Written as DNA, the CDR3 is TGCGCCAGCAGGAGCCGGGACAGGGTAGTAGATACGCAGTATTTT. Protein product: CASRSRDRVVDTQYF.

V and J are TRBV6-6 and TRBJ2-5; a possible D gene is TRBD2 (5 bases). The CDR3 extends over 15 amino acids. The V gene's germline CDR1 is MNHNY and CDR2 SVGAGI (reference sequence). V was trimmed by 2 bases and J by 1 base, leaving 11 bases between them. CDR3 residues: CASSYGRAIQETQYF. The CDR3 nucleotides read TGTGCCAGCAGTTACGGGCGGGCTATCCAAGAGACCCAGTACTTC.

CDR3 loop: CASSPPLAGGQDTQYF. The CDR3 bases are TGTGCCAGCAGCCCACCACTAGCGGGGGGACAAGATACGCAGTATTTT. The rearrangement uses TRBV5-5 and TRBJ2-3; 12 nucleotides line up with TRBD2. There are 16 residues in the CDR3. Germline lookup yields CDR1 SGHKS and CDR2 YYEKEE (reference sequence). V dropped 4 bases and J dropped 5; count of bases not matched to a gene: 8.

This chain joins TRBV6-5 and TRBJ2-6; 9 bases map to TRBD1. This CDR3 comprises 15 residues. Germline-derived CDR1 and CDR2 are MNHEY and SVGAGI. V dropped 4 bases and J dropped 4; count of bases not matched to a gene: 2. As DNA, the CDR3 is TGTGCCAGCAGTTCACAGGGGGCCGGGGCCAACGTCCTGACTTTC. The encoded protein is CASSSQGAGANVLTF.

The chain is built from TRBV6-2 or TRBV6-3 and TRBJ2-7; 8 bases line up with TRBD1. V lost 6 bases to trimming and J lost 1 base; unmatched junction nucleotides: 17. The germline CDR1 and CDR2 sequences are MNHEY and SVGEGT. The length of the CDR3 is 18 residues. The CDR3 DNA follows: TGTGCCAGCAGCTCCGGCTTGGGGACAGGCTACGAATCCTACGAGCAGTACTTC. Translated, it gives CASSSGLGTGYESYEQYF.

This clone was seen a handful of times. The identical CDR3 is also encoded by other nucleotide sequences in the sample. This CDR3 reads CASSPGQDTEAFF. The CDR3 nucleotides are TGTGCCAGCTCACCAGGACAAGACACTGAAGCTTTCTTT. The chain joins TRBV18 to TRBJ1-1; maybe TRBD1 (5 bases). The CDR3 sequence is 13 residues long. The V gene's germline CDR1 is KGHSH and CDR2 LQKENI. V lost 2 bases, J lost 3 bases, and 7 bases lay in between.

DNA for the CDR3: TGTGCCAGTAGTCCTACGGGGGGGGTAATCACCGGGGAGCTGTTTTTT. It yields the protein CASSPTGGVITGELFF. The genes are TRBV19 and TRBJ2-2, with 8 positions matching TRBD2. With V trimmed by 5 bases and J by 4 bases, 9 bases remained unmatched. The CDR3 totals 16 residues. Germline V gene data show CDR1 as LNHDA and CDR2 as SQIVND (reference sequence).

This clone has only a few counts. This chain uses TRBV10-3 with TRBJ1-3; D is possibly TRBD1 (6 bases). Trimming pared 7 bases from V and 2 bases from J, leaving 18 bases between. This CDR3 comprises 16 residues. Germline V gene lookup returns CDR1 ENHRY and CDR2 SYGVKD. CDR3 region: CAIKLTGWATGNTIYF. The CDR3, as DNA: TGTGCCATCAAGTTAACAGGGTGGGCCACTGGAAACACCATATATTTT.

This chain uses TRBV18 with TRBJ1-5; TRBD1 might be the D (6 bases). The CDR3 covers 15 residues. V shed 4 bases and J shed 0 bases, with 10 bases lying between them. CDR1 is KGHSH and CDR2 is LQKENI in the germline V gene. The CDR3 bases are TGTGCCAGCTCACAAGGGACAAATAGCAATCAGCCCCAGCATTTT. Translating gives CASSQGTNSNQPQHF.

The chain links TRBV28 to TRBJ2-5; TRBD2 matches 13 bases. Germline assignment: CDR1 MDHEN and CDR2 SYDVKM. V was clipped by 2 bases and J by 1 base; unmatched bases: 7. The CDR3 runs to 18 residues. CDR3 residues: CASSLGAGLAGAQETQYF. The CDR3 nucleotides are TGTGCCAGCAGTTTAGGTGCCGGACTAGCGGGGGCCCAAGAGACCCAGTACTTC.